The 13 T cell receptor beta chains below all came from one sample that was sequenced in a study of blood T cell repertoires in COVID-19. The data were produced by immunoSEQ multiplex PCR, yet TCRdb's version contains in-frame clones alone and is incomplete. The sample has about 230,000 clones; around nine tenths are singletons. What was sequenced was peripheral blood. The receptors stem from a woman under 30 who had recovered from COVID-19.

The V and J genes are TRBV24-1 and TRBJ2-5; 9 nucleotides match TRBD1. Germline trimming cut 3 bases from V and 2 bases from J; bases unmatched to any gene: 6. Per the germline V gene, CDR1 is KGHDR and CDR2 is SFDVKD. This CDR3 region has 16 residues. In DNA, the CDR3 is TGTGCCACCAGTGATATGGGACAGGGCGGTCAAGAGACCCAGTACTTC. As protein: CATSDMGQGGQETQYF.

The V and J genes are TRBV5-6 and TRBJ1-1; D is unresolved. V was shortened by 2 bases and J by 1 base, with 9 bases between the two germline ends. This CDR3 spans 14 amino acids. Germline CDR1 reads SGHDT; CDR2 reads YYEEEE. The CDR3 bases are TGTGCCAGCAGCTTTTCCGACAAGAACACTGAAGCTTTCTTT. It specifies CASSFSDKNTEAFF.

The CDR3 spells CASNQEGYEQYF. CDR3 sequence (DNA): TGTGCCAGCAACCAGGAGGGCTACGAGCAGTACTTC. V is TRBV7-2 and J is TRBJ2-7; D might be TRBD2 (6 bases). Germline V gene data show CDR1 as SGHTA and CDR2 as FQGNSA. The CDR3 has 12 amino acids. V was clipped by 7 bases and J by 3 bases, with 10 bases between them.

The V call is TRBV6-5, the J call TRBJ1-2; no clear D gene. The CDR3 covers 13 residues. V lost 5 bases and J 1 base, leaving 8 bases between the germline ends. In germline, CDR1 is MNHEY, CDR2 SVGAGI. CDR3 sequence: CASSRTINYGYTF. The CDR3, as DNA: TGTGCCAGCAGTCGGACTATTAACTATGGCTACACCTTC.

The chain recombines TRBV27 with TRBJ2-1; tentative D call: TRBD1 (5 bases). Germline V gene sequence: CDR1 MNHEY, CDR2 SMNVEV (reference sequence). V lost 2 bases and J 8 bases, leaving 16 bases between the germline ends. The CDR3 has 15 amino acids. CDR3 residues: CASSLGAVQGDEQFF. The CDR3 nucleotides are TGTGCCAGCAGTTTAGGGGCCGTCCAAGGTGATGAGCAGTTCTTC.

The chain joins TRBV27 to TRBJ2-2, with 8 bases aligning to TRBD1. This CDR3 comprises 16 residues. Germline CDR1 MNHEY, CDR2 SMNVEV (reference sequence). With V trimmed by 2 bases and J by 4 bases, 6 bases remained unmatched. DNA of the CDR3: TGTGCCAGCAGTTTACAGGGGGCGCCCGGCACCGGGGAGCTGTTTTTT. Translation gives CASSLQGAPGTGELFF.

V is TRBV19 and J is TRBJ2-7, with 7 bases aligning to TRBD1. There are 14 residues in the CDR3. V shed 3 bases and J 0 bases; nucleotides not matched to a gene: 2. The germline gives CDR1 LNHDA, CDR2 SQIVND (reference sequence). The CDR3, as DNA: TGTGCCAGTAGTATGGCAGGGGGCTCCTACGAGCAGTACTTC. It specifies CASSMAGGSYEQYF.

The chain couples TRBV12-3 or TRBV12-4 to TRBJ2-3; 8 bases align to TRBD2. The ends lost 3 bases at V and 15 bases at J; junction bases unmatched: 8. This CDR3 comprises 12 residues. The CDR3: CASSFAGRAGYF. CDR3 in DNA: TGTGCCAGCAGTTTCGCCGGGAGGGCCGGTTATTTT.

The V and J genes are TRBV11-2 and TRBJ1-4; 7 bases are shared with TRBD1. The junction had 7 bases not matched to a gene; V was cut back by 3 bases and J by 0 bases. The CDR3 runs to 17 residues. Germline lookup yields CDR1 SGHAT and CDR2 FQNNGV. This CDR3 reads CASSFRQGTATNEKLFF. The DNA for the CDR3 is TGTGCCAGCAGCTTTAGACAAGGGACAGCAACTAATGAAAAACTGTTTTTT.

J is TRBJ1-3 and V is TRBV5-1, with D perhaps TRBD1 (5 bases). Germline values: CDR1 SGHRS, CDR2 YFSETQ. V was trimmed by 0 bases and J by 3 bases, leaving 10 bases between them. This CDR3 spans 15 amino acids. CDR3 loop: CASSLGQSLGNTIYF. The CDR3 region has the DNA TGCGCCAGCAGCTTGGGACAGAGCCTTGGAAACACCATATATTTT.

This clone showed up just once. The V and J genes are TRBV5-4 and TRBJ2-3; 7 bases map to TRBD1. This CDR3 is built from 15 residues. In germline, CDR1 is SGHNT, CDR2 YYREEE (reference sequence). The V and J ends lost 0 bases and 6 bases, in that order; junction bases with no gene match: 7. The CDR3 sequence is CASSLGAETGDTQYF. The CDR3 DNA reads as TGTGCCAGCAGCTTGGGTGCGGAGACAGGGGATACGCAGTATTTT.

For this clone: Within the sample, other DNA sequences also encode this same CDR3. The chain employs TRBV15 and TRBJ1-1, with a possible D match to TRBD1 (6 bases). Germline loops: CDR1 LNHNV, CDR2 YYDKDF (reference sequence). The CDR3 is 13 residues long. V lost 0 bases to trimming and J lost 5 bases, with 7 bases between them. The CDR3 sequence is CATSRDRGTEAFF. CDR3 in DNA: TGTGCCACCAGCAGAGATAGGGGGACTGAAGCTTTCTTT.

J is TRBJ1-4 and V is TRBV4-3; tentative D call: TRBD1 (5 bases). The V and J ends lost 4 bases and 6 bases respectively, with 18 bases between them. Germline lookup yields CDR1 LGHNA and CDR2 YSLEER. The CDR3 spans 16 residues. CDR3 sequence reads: CASSPSSGTGDEKLFF. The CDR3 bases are TGCGCCAGCAGCCCCTCTTCCGGGACGGGGGATGAAAAACTGTTTTTT.